This T cell receptor beta chain comes out of a study of T cells in Graves' hyperthyroidism and ophthalmopathy. Study-level findings and limits: A 13 V-J signature model discriminated ophthalmopathy versus stable hyperthyroidism. Within blood appeared most thyroid clonotypes that had expanded above 0.001.

The study defined stable Graves' hyperthyroidism as no ophthalmopathy progression within 18 months. The CDR3 contains 16 residues. The germline V gene has CDR1 SGHTA and CDR2 FQGNSA. Trimming took 6 bases from V and 0 from J, leaving 18 bases between them. To note about this clonotype: The antigen is unknown.

Template material for amplifying TCR beta CDR3 regions consisted of RNA transcripts. A set of HTBI primers served as the primers for a first-round RT-PCR of the TCR CDR3. TCRdb reprocessed the multiplex PCR reads via MiXCR and lists one record per CDR3 protein. The sample contains about 680,000 distinct CDR3 sequences, just over 35% of which appear only once. V gene TRBV7-2 combines with J gene TRBJ2-7; tentatively, D is TRBD1 (6 bases). The sequence derives from a woman in her thirties or forties with Graves' hyperthyroidism. The source material was blood. The DNA of the CDR3 is TGTGCCAGCAGTCCCACGGGGCCCAGGGGCTCCTACGAGCAGTACTTC. This codes for CASSPTGPRGSYEQYF.